The present T cell receptor (beta chain) was sequenced within a study of blood T cell repertoires in COVID-19. Study-wide context: Italy, Spain and the United States were the sources of the convalescent and acute COVID-19 samples. PBMCs, B-cell-depleted T cells, or T cells were the source of the cDNA or gDNA that made up the material.

Per the germline V gene, CDR1 is MNHGY and CDR2 is SAAAGT. CDR3 length: 16 residues. The J segment lost 4 bases and the V segment lost 8 bases, leaving 11 bases of the junction unmatched. Here immunoSEQ multiplex PCR was the method, and the copy in TCRdb shows in-frame clones only, minus some. The sample has roughly 250,000 clones, around 90% seen once; the top ten hold roughly 0.8%. The J gene is TRBJ2-3, the V gene TRBV6-8, with 11 positions matching TRBD2. This receptor was taken from a man younger than 45 with COVID-19, enrolled during active disease. What was sequenced was peripheral blood. DNA of the CDR3: TGTGCCAGCCGAAGGTTAGCGGGGGGGTTGTCAGATACGCAGTATTTT. It yields the protein CASRRLAGGLSDTQYF.